Listed below are T cell receptor beta chains from one sample, sequenced in a study of early stage breast cancer tumors. Generated by immunoSEQ multiplex PCR, the TCRdb table keeps only in-frame clones and is missing some. This table holds tens of thousands of clones, 72% found once. Sequencing was performed on blood. Receptors were obtained from a person between 50 and 60 years old with breast cancer. Both conserved end residues are part of each CDR3. D genes are given only for firm matches. The listing skips clone size in some rows; elsewhere it reads once, few, many or a size class.

TRBV4-1,TRBD2,once,TRBJ2-2,TGCGCCAGCAGCCTCCGGACTAGCGGGACCAACACCGGGGAGCTGTTTTTT,CASSLRTSGTNTGELFF
TRBV4-3,.,.,TRBJ2-7,TGCGCCAGCAGCCCAGGTTGGGGAACCTCCTACGAGCAGTACTTC,CASSPGWGTSYEQYF
TRBV6-5,.,once,TRBJ2-3,TGTGCCAGCAAGGCGTCACCTGTTCCAACAGATACGCAGTATTTT,CASKASPVPTDTQYF
TRBV2,.,.,TRBJ2-6,TGTGCCAGCAGTGAATCCCGTTCTGGGGCCAACGTCCTGACTTTC,CASSESRSGANVLTF
TRBV7-9,.,.,TRBJ1-1,TGTGCCGCAGACAGACTGAACACTGAAGCTTTCTTT,CAADRLNTEAFF
TRBV2,TRBD2,.,TRBJ2-1,TGTGCCAGCAGTGAGGGACTAGCGGACAATGAGCAGTTCTTC,CASSEGLADNEQFF
TRBV7-3,.,.,TRBJ2-1,TGTGCCAGCAGCCAAGATCTCGGCTTTAGCTCCTACAATGAGCAGTTCTTC,CASSQDLGFSSYNEQFF
TRBV12-5,.,.,TRBJ2-1,TGTGCTAGTGGTTGGGTTGATGAGCAGTTCTTC,CASGWVDEQFF
TRBV7-8,.,.,TRBJ2-1,TGTGCCAGCAGCGGCAGTGTGGCTGAGCAGTTCTTC,CASSGSVAEQFF
TRBV12-5,TRBD1,.,TRBJ2-7,TGTGCTAGTGGTTCGACGAGACAGGGGAACTACGAGCAGTACTTC,CASGSTRQGNYEQYF
TRBV5-5,.,.,TRBJ1-1,TGTGCCAGCAGCCTCTTCACTAACACTGAAGCTTTCTTT,CASSLFTNTEAFF
TRBV30,.,.,TRBJ2-2,TGTGCCTGGAGTCTTATGACGGTGAACACCGGGGAGCTGTTTTTT,CAWSLMTVNTGELFF
TRBV5-8,.,.,TRBJ2-5,TGTGCCAGCAGCTCACCCACAGGGGGTACTAGCGGAATTCAAGAGACCCAGTACTTC,CASSSPTGGTSGIQETQYF
TRBV28,.,few,TRBJ1-1,TGTGCCAGCAGCTCCGGGATGAACACTGAAGCTTTCTTT,CASSSGMNTEAFF
TRBV5-4,.,.,TRBJ2-5,TGTGCCAGCAGCCCCCGGGACCAAGAGACCCAGTACTTC,CASSPRDQETQYF
TRBV11-2,.,.,TRBJ2-1,TGTGCCAGCAGCTTACTTGTTGAGCAGTTCTTC,CASSLLVEQFF
TRBV5-1,TRBD2,.,TRBJ2-5,TGCGCCAGCAGCCCAAGCCTAGCGGGAGGCCCCCAAGAGACCCAGTACTTC,CASSPSLAGGPQETQYF
TRBV7-2,.,.,TRBJ2-2,TGTGCCAGCAGCTTAGTCAGCGAGAACACCGGGGAGCTGTTTTTT,CASSLVSENTGELFF
TRBV27,.,.,TRBJ2-2,TGTGCCAGCAGTTTATTGGGGGGGCTTAGTATAACCGGGGAGCTGTTTTTT,CASSLLGGLSITGELFF
TRBV9,TRBD2,.,TRBJ2-3,TGTGCCAGCAGCGTTAGCGGGAGTTCTGATACGCAGTATTTT,CASSVSGSSDTQYF
TRBV25-1,TRBD1,.,TRBJ2-7,TGTGCCAGCAGCACCGCGGAGACAGGGGACTACGAGCAGTACTTC,CASSTAETGDYEQYF
TRBV4-2,TRBD1,.,TRBJ2-3,TGTGCCAGCAGCCAAGATGGGACAGGGTTGACAGATACGCAGTATTTT,CASSQDGTGLTDTQYF
TRBV19,.,.,TRBJ1-1,TGTGCCAGTAGTGGGGCCCAGGGGTTGAACACTGAAGCTTTCTTT,CASSGAQGLNTEAFF
TRBV9,TRBD2,few,TRBJ2-7,TGTGCCAGCAGCCCAACATTAGAGGGACTAGCGAACGAGCAGTACTTC,CASSPTLEGLANEQYF